This T cell receptor beta chain is from a study of cytomegalovirus exposure and HLA in healthy donors. About the research overall: Genotyping showed roughly 83% of roughly 400 donors falling in the Caucasian-associated ancestry cluster.

Both 60 Vbeta primers and 13 Jbeta primers went into the PCR. Generated by immunoSEQ multiplex PCR, the TCRdb table keeps only in-frame clones and is missing some. This sample carries 140,000 to 150,000 clones, with 0.96% going to the ten biggest clones. About this clone itself: What it recognizes is unknown.

This CDR3 is 11 amino acids long. The germline CDR1 and CDR2 sequences are DFQATT and SNEGSKA (reference sequence). The V and J ends lost 2 bases and 14 bases, in that order; junction bases with no gene match: 5. Overall study results and limits: Rates of TCR association differed by HLA locus in a later analysis, with DRB1 highest and HLA-C lowest.

The sample taken for sequencing was PBMCs. This chain connects TRBV20-1 to TRBJ2-1, with TRBD2 matching 8 bases. The TCR sequence derives from a male donor in good health and CMV-seronegative. In nucleotides, the CDR3 is TGCAGTGCTAGACGGGGGGGAGGGAAGTTCTTC. Its translation: CSARRGGGKFF.